Shown below are 8 T cell receptor beta chains from a single sample sequenced in a study of regulatory T cells in long-lasting Graves disease. Arm-PCR of CDR3 regions with iRepertoire HTBI primers generated TCR beta libraries. Each CDR3 protein gets one entry after TCRdb re-called the multiplex PCR reads with MiXCR. The sample carries around 420,000 distinct CDR3 sequences, over 12% recorded once. Sample time point: newly diagnosed GD, antithyroid drugs for less than 3 months. From PBMCs, RNA was extracted and then used to make the TCR library. These same data were also listed under a study on T cells in Graves' hyperthyroidism and ophthalmopathy.

Source: peripheral blood mononuclear cells (PBMCs), taken at new diagnosis, from a patient treated with antithyroid drugs. Every receptor here comes from a woman in her 40s with Graves disease.

The table lists this clonotype with many counts. The chain combines TRBV6-2 or TRBV6-3 with TRBJ2-5, with 10 bases that match TRBD2. This CDR3 region has 16 residues. J was trimmed by 2 bases and V by 4 bases; bases with no gene match: 7. From germline, CDR1 is MNHEY and CDR2 SVGEGT. The chain's CDR3 is CASSSGLAEAQETQYF. In DNA, the CDR3 is TGTGCCAGCAGTTCCGGACTAGCGGAGGCGCAAGAGACCCAGTACTTC.

The gene calls are TRBV7-6 and TRBJ2-1, with D perhaps matching TRBD2 (7 bases). Germline V gene lookup returns CDR1 SGHVS and CDR2 FNYEAQ. CDR3 length: 19 amino acids. V lost 4 bases, J lost 0 bases, and 22 bases lay in between. The CDR3 DNA sequence: TGTGCCAGCAGCTCGTTAGGGGGGAGGGCGCGGGTCTCCTACAATGAGCAGTTCTTC. Protein product: CASSSLGGRARVSYNEQFF.

In its sample, this clonotype was seen many times. The chain has TRBV27 and TRBJ2-7; no firm D call. The germline gives CDR1 MNHEY, CDR2 SMNVEV (reference sequence). Trimming cost V 1 base and J 0 bases, with 10 bases left between them. The CDR3 extends over 15 amino acids. Written as DNA, the CDR3 is TGTGCCAGCAGTTTATGGTCACTCAGCTCCTACGAGCAGTACTTC. This codes for CASSLWSLSSYEQYF.

Comments on this clonotype: One end of the junction varies from germline; a read error may be responsible. The genes are TRBV5-1 and TRBJ2-5; tentatively, D is TRBD2 (5 bases). The CDR3 consists of 15 residues. Germline V gene sequence: CDR1 SGHRS, CDR2 YFSETQ. CDR3 residues: CASSLVSGSQDTQYF. DNA for the CDR3: TGCGCCAGCAGCTTGGTGTCGGGATCGCAAGATACCCAGTACTTC. Combining the CDR3 with reference TRBV5-1 and TRBJ2-5 gives the whole variable domain KAGVTQTPRYLIKTRGQQVTLSCSPISGHRSVSWYQQTPGQGLQFLFEYFSETQRNKGNFPGRFSGRQFSNSRSEMNVSTLELGDSALYLCASSLVSGSQDTQYFGPGTRLLVL.

This clonotype has a count of ten or more. The chain uses TRBV29-1 and TRBJ1-1, with 9 bases that match TRBD1. In germline, CDR1 is SQVTM, CDR2 ANQGSEA. V shed 4 bases, J shed 1 base, and the junction held 7 bases outside the gene matches. The CDR3 has 15 residues. DNA of the CDR3: TGCAGCGTTGCTGGACAGGGGACAAGGAACACTGAAGCTTTCTTT. Amino acids: CSVAGQGTRNTEAFF.

The CDR3 region is CASSDRDNEQFF. CDR3 nucleotides: TGTGCCAGCAGCGACCGGGACAATGAGCAGTTCTTC. V is TRBV9 and J is TRBJ2-1; no clear D. Trimming took 3 bases from V and 5 from J, leaving 6 bases between them. This CDR3 has 12 residues. The V gene's germline CDR1 is SGDLS and CDR2 YYNGEE.

This clonotype appeared many times. The gene calls are TRBV7-2 and TRBJ2-5, with 11 bases identical to TRBD1. The CDR3 spans 15 residues. CDR1 SGHTA and CDR2 FQGNSA come from the germline V gene. Losses at the gene ends were 4 bases for V and 5 bases for J; bases not matched to a gene: 6. This chain's CDR3 is CASSSGQGALETQYF. The CDR3, as DNA: TGTGCCAGCAGCTCCGGACAGGGGGCCCTGGAGACCCAGTACTTC.

This clonotype was seen just once. This chain uses TRBV12-3 or TRBV12-4 with TRBJ2-7; TRBD2 agrees at 11 bases. The junction had 12 bases not matched to a gene; V was cut back by 5 bases and J by 6 bases. The CDR3 extends over 16 amino acids. CDR3 loop: CASSASGTSGSGEQYF. The CDR3 region has the DNA TGTGCCAGCAGTGCATCCGGGACTAGCGGATCGGGCGAGCAGTACTTC.